These 11 T cell receptor beta chains were all obtained from the same sample, sequenced in a study of control samples from healthy donors and cancer patients. The assay was immunoSEQ multiplex PCR, and TCRdb's table has in-frame clones only and misses some. In the table there are tens of thousands of clones, about 87% of which are singletons. Sequences were obtained from blood. The source of these receptors is a woman between 70 and 85 years old in good health.

The rearrangement joins TRBV11-2 to TRBJ1-6, with D possibly matching TRBD1 (6 bases). In germline, CDR1 is SGHAT, CDR2 FQNNGV. V was pared by 3 bases and J by 7 bases, with 13 bases between. The CDR3 consists of 15 residues. This CDR3 reads CASSFLRGRNSPLHF. CDR3 in DNA: TGTGCCAGCAGCTTCCTCAGGGGCAGGAATTCACCCCTCCACTTT.

This clone was picked up a small number of times. V gene TRBV30 combines with J gene TRBJ2-2; 9 bases match TRBD1. Germline trimming cut 6 bases from V and 1 base from J; bases unmatched to any gene: 6. Looked up from germline, CDR1 is GTSNPN and CDR2 is SVGIG (reference sequence). The CDR3 consists of 15 residues. Written as DNA, the CDR3 is TGTGCCTGCAACGCGACAGGGGGGAACACCGGGGAGCTGTTTTTT. Translation: CACNATGGNTGELFF.

This clone was observed a few times. The chain uses TRBV2 and TRBJ1-1; D gene uncertain. In germline, CDR1 is SNHLY, CDR2 FYNNEI. This CDR3 region has 15 residues. Trimming removed 4 bases at V and 0 bases at J, with 12 bases between. The CDR3 loop reads CASSGRERVNTEAFF. The CDR3 DNA reads TGTGCCAGCAGTGGTAGGGAGCGGGTGAACACTGAAGCTTTCTTT.

The gene calls are TRBV6-4 and TRBJ1-2; TRBD1 is a possible D gene (6 bases). The V gene lost 6 bases and the J gene lost 2 bases, with 16 bases spanning the gap. This CDR3 comprises 15 residues. Germline loops: CDR1 MRHNA, CDR2 SNTAGT. The CDR3 bases are TGTGCCAGCAGGAGGGGGATAGGGGCCAACTATGGCTACACCTTC. Protein product: CASRRGIGANYGYTF.

This clone was seen only a few times. The chain employs TRBV29-1 and TRBJ1-5; D may be TRBD1 (6 bases). With 4 bases removed from V and 0 bases from J, the gap between germline ends came to 10 bases. Germline V CDR1 and CDR2: SQVTM, ANQGSEA. The CDR3 totals 14 residues. CDR3 amino acids: CSVGTDYSNQPQHF. The CDR3 nucleotides read TGCAGCGTTGGGACAGATTATAGCAATCAGCCCCAGCATTTT.

DNA of the CDR3: TGTGCCACCAGCAGGGGACGGACCTCGAACACTGAAGCTTTCTTT. Translating it yields CATSRGRTSNTEAFF. This chain joins TRBV15 and TRBJ1-1; perhaps TRBD1 as D (5 bases). The CDR3 totals 15 residues. The germline gives CDR1 LNHNV, CDR2 YYDKDF (reference sequence). The V and J ends lost 3 bases and 1 base respectively, with 12 bases between them.

The rearrangement joins TRBV5-1 to TRBJ1-2; no firm D call. Germline V gene data show CDR1 as SGHRS and CDR2 as YFSETQ. The V and J ends lost 0 bases and 2 bases respectively, with 8 bases between them. This CDR3 has 14 amino acids. CDR3 nucleotide sequence: TGCGCCAGCAGCTTGGATGCAGAGAACTATGGCTACACCTTC. Translated: CASSLDAENYGYTF.

The V gene is TRBV4-1, the J gene TRBJ2-3; TRBD1 aligns across 8 bases. The CDR3 is made up of 18 amino acids. The germline gives CDR1 MGHRA, CDR2 YSYEKL. V trimming: 1 base; J trimming: 1 base; junction bases outside the gene matches: 10. CDR3 protein: CASSQAGPRGQGTDTQYF. The CDR3 bases are TGCGCCAGCAGCCAAGCGGGCCCCCGGGGACAGGGCACAGATACGCAGTATTTT.

CDR3 bases: TGTGCCAGCAGCGTGACAGGGGATCTCGACCATGGCTACACCTTC. Residues: CASSVTGDLDHGYTF. The V gene is TRBV9, the J gene TRBJ1-2; 8 bases fit TRBD1. Per germline, CDR1 SGDLS and CDR2 YYNGEE. This CDR3 comprises 15 residues. The ends lost 2 bases at V and 6 bases at J; junction bases unmatched: 9.

This clone has a handful of counts. The chain joins TRBV10-2 to TRBJ1-1, with TRBD1 as a possible D gene (5 bases). V was cut by 2 bases and J by 4 bases, with 11 bases left in between. The germline gives CDR1 WSHSY, CDR2 SAAADI. This CDR3 has 14 amino acids. DNA for the CDR3: TGCGCCAGCAGTGAGAATCCAGGGCGCACTGAAGCTTTCTTT. Its translation is CASSENPGRTEAFF.

V usage is TRBV7-2 and J usage is TRBJ1-5; D unclear. Per germline, CDR1 SGHTA and CDR2 FQGNSA. The CDR3 spans 14 residues. V lost 1 base and J 8 bases, leaving 12 bases between the germline ends. This chain's CDR3 is CASSLEGGEKPQHF. Here the CDR3 DNA reads TGTGCCAGCAGCTTAGAGGGCGGGGAAAAGCCCCAGCATTTT. Variable domain in full (rest from reference TRBV7-2 and TRBJ1-5): GAGVSQSPSNKVTEKGKDVELRCDPISGHTALYWYRQSLGQGLEFLIYFQGNSAPDKSGLPSDRFSAERTGGSVSTLTIQRTQQEDSAVYLCASSLEGGEKPQHFGDGTRLSIL.